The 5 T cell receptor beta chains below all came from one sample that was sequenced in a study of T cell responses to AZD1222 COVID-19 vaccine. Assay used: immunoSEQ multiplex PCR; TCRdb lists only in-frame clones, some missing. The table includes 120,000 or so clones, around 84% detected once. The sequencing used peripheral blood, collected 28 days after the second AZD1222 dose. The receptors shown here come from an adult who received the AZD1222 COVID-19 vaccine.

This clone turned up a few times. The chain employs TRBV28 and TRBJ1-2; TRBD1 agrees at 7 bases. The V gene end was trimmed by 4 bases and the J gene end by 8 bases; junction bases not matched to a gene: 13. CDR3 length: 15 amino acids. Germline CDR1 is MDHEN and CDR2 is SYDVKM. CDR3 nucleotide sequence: TGTGCCAGCAGTTCTTCTAGGACAGGTAATAACGGCTACACCTTC. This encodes CASSSSRTGNNGYTF.

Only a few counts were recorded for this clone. CDR3 sequence reads: CASSLTTSETQYF. CDR3 bases: TGTGCCAGCAGCCTAACCACCTCGGAGACCCAGTACTTC. The rearrangement links TRBV7-9 to TRBJ2-5; D ambiguous. This CDR3 has 13 residues. Germline CDR1 is SEHNR and CDR2 is FQNEAQ (reference sequence). With 5 bases removed from V and 5 bases from J, the gap between germline ends came to 12 bases.

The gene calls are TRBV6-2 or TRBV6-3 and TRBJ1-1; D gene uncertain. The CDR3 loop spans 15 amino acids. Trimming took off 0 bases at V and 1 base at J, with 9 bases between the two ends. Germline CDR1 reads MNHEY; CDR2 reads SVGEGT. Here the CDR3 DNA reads TGTGCCAGCAGTTACTCGGAGGAACAGAACACTGAAGCTTTCTTT. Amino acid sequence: CASSYSEEQNTEAFF.

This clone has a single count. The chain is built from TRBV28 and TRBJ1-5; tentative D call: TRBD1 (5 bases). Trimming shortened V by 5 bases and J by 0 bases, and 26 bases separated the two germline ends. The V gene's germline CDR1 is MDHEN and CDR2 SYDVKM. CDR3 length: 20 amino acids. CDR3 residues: CASSTAAWTPGSYSNQPQHF. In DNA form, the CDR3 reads TGTGCCAGCAGTACCGCCGCCTGGACACCTGGGAGTTATAGCAATCAGCCCCAGCATTTT.

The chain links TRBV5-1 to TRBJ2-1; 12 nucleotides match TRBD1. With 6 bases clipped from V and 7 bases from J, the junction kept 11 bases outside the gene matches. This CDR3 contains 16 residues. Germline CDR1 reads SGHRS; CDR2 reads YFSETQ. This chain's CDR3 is CASTPLGQGASNEQFF. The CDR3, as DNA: TGCGCCAGCACCCCCCTGGGACAGGGGGCGTCGAATGAGCAGTTCTTC.